This T cell receptor beta chain stems from a study of graft-versus-host responses after intestinal transplantation. On the study more broadly: Grafts were multivisceral, liver-intestinal, or isolated intestinal.

This clone has only one observation. What it binds is unknown. Method: immunoSEQ multiplex PCR; TCRdb's copy keeps in-frame clones and lacks some. Here the sample spans roughly 100,000 clones, 93% being singletons. Overall study results and limits: The presence of high graft-versus-host to host-versus-graft clonal ratios in allografts characterized patients with graft-donor T cell macrochimerism.

Germline V gene data show CDR1 as PRHDT and CDR2 as FYEKMQ (reference sequence). Trimming cost V 5 bases and J 0 bases, with 8 bases left between them. The CDR3 is made up of 14 amino acids. The sample consisted of unstimulated CD8+ T cells sorted from spleen or lymph node cells, taken before intestinal transplant. This receptor was identified in a human donor who received an intestinal transplant. The chain has TRBV13 and TRBJ1-5; no firm D call. The CDR3 DNA follows: TGTGCCAGCAGCGCCCGGTATAGCAATCAGCCCCAGCATTTT. Translating it yields CASSARYSNQPQHF.